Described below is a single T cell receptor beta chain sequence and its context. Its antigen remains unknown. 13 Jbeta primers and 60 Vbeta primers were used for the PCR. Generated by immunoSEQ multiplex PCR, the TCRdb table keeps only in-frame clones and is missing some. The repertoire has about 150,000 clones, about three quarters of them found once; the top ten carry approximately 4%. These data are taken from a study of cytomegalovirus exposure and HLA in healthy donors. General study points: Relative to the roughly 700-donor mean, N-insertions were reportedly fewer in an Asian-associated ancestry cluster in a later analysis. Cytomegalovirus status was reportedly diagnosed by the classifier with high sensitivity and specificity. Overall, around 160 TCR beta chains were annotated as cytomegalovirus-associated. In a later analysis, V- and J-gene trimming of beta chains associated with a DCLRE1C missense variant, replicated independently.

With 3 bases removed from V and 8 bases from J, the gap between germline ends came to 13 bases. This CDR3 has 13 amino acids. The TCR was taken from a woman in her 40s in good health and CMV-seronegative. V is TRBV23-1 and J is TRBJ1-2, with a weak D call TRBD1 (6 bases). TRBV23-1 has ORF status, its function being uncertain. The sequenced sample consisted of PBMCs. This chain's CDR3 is CASSHLGGRGYTF. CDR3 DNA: TGCGCCAGCAGTCATCTGGGGGGGCGCGGCTACACCTTC.